The source of this TCR beta chain is a study of T cells in Graves' hyperthyroidism and ophthalmopathy. Study observations and caveats: Most thyroid clonotypes expanded above 0.001 were also detected in blood.

Each 10 ml fresh peripheral blood draw supplied the PBMCs. Amplified TCR beta CDR3 regions came from RNA transcripts. HTBI primers were used for first-round RT-PCR of the TCR CDR3. One entry per CDR3 protein, called by TCRdb with MiXCR from the multiplex PCR reads. The data hold more than 500,000 distinct CDR3 sequences, with 15% to 20% observed a single time. Germline-derived CDR1 and CDR2 are SGHRS and YFSETQ. Trimming left V 5 bases short and J 5 bases short, with 14 bases between. This CDR3 has 13 amino acids. This clonotype was picked up many times. No antigen is known for it. Sequenced: blood. The source of this sequence is a woman between 25 and 40 years old with Graves' ophthalmopathy. The chain couples TRBV5-1 to TRBJ2-7; D gene ambiguous. The CDR3 loop is CASREFPNDEQYF. The CDR3 DNA follows: TGCGCCAGCAGGGAATTCCCCAACGACGAGCAGTACTTC.